Sequencing of this T cell receptor beta chain was carried out in a study of blood T cell repertoires in COVID-19. Trimming cost V 5 bases and J 6 bases, with 10 bases left between them. Germline V gives CDR1 SGHVS, CDR2 FQNEAQ. This CDR3 has 12 amino acids. Produced via immunoSEQ multiplex PCR; TCRdb's table is partial and in-frame only. The data hold about 380,000 clones, with 81% observed a single time. This clone is a singleton in its sample. This sequence originates from a human donor with acute or convalescent COVID-19. The donor label of this sample is uncertain. The chain couples TRBV7-8 to TRBJ1-2, with D tentatively TRBD1 (6 bases). Sequenced sample: peripheral blood. Here the CDR3 DNA reads TGTGCCAGCAGCGTACACAGGGATGGCTACACCTTC. This gives the protein CASSVHRDGYTF.